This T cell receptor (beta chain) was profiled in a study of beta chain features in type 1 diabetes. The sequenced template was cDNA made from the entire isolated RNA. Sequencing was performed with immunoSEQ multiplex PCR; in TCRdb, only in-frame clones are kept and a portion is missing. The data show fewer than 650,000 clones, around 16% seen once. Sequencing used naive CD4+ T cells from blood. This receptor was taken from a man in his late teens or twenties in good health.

For the CDR3, the DNA is TGTGCCAGCAGCTTAGAAAAATCTTTGGGGCAGAACTACGAGCAGTACTTC. It specifies CASSLEKSLGQNYEQYF. The rearrangement links TRBV7-9 to TRBJ2-7, with D possibly matching TRBD1 (5 bases). CDR1 SEHNR and CDR2 FQNEAQ come from the germline V gene (reference sequence). The CDR3 runs to 17 residues. Trimming removed 1 base from V and 3 bases from J, with 19 bases in between.